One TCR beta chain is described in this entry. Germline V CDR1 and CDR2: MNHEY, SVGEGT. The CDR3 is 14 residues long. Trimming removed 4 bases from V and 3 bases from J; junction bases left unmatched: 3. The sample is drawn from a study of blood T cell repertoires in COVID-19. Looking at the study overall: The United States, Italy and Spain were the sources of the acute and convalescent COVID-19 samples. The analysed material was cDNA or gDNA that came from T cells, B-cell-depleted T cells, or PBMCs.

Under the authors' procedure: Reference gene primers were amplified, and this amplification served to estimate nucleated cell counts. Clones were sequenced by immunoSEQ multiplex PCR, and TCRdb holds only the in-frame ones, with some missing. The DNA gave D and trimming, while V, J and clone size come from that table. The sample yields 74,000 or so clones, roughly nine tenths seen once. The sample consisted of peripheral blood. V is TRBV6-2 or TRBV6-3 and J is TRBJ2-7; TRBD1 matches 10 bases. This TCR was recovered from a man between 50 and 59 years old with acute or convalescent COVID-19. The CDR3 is CASSFDRGLYEQYF. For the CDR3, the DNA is TGTGCCAGCAGTTTCGACAGGGGGCTCTACGAGCAGTACTTC.